A selection of T cell receptor beta chains follows, all from one sample in a study of T-cell reconstitution after alpha-beta-depleted transplantation in children. TCRdb re-derived calls from the PCR reads in MiXCR, one entry per CDR3 protein. The sample includes about 640,000 distinct CDR3 sequences, over 15% of them seen just once. This specimen consisted of PBMCs from the stem cell graft donor, obtained from the stem cell graft. All receptors come from a human donor who donated a stem cell graft to a child with acute myeloid leukemia. CDR3s include the opening cysteine and the closing phenylalanine or tryptophan. The order of the fields is J gene, D gene, clone size, V gene, CDR3 protein, CDR3 DNA. A D gene is named only where the DNA matches it firmly. Rows give clone size only sometimes, using once, few, many, or a class for an expanded clone.

TRBJ2-5 - few TRBV7-8 CASSFRRVQETQYF TGTGCCAGCAGCTTTAGAAGGGTCCAAGAGACCCAGTACTTC
TRBJ2-5 - few TRBV25-1 CASSEGPETQYF TGTGCCAGCAGTGAAGGCCCAGAGACCCAGTACTTC
TRBJ2-7 - many TRBV6-1 CASSPGLAVDEQYF TGTGCCAGCAGCCCAGGCCTGGCCGTCGACGAGCAGTACTTC
TRBJ1-1 TRBD1 few TRBV4-3 CASSQEGTVNTEAFF TGCGCCAGCAGCCAAGAAGGGACAGTCAACACTGAAGCTTTCTTT
TRBJ2-5 TRBD1 many TRBV20-1 CSARGTGAEEVAQYF TGCAGTGCTAGGGGGACAGGCGCGGAGGAGGTGGCCCAGTACTTC
TRBJ2-3 - many TRBV12-3/TRBV12-4 CASSLQGGTQYF TGTGCCAGCAGTCTACAGGGAGGTACGCAGTATTTT
TRBJ2-3 - - TRBV4-2 CASSQGAVAYTDTQYF TGTGCCAGCAGCCAAGGCGCCGTAGCGTACACAGATACGCAGTATTTT
TRBJ1-1 - many TRBV7-2 CASSLGIENTEAFF TGTGCCAGCAGCTTAGGCATAGAGAACACTGAAGCTTTCTTT
TRBJ1-3 - - TRBV7-9 CASSPTNPESGNTIYF TGTGCCAGCAGCCCGACGAACCCGGAATCTGGAAACACCATATATTTT
TRBJ2-1 - few TRBV7-9 CASSRQANEQFF TGTGCCAGCAGCAGGCAGGCGAATGAGCAGTTCTTC
TRBJ2-5 - few TRBV5-6 CASSLVSGVKETQYF TGTGCCAGCAGCTTGGTTTCAGGGGTTAAAGAGACCCAGTACTTC
TRBJ1-1 - many TRBV29-1 CSVEETEWTEAFF TGCAGCGTTGAAGAGACAGAGTGGACTGAAGCTTTCTTT
TRBJ2-5 TRBD2 many TRBV12-3/TRBV12-4 CASSLGTSGLYQETQYF TGTGCCAGCAGTTTAGGGACTAGCGGCCTTTACCAAGAGACCCAGTACTTC
TRBJ2-1 TRBD2 - TRBV27 CASSKLAGGNYNEQFF TGTGCCAGCAGTAAACTAGCGGGGGGGAATTACAATGAGCAGTTCTTC
TRBJ1-5 - - TRBV24-1 CATSDRTYSNQPQHF TGTGCCACCAGTGATCGGACCTATAGCAATCAGCCCCAGCATTTT
TRBJ2-3 - many TRBV29-1 CSVVRQVGTDTQYF TGCAGCGTTGTAAGGCAGGTTGGCACAGATACGCAGTATTTT
TRBJ2-1 TRBD1 many TRBV20-1 CSANPGQGARNEQFF TGCAGTGCTAATCCAGGACAGGGGGCGCGAAATGAGCAGTTCTTC
TRBJ1-1 TRBD1 many TRBV7-2 CASSSTTGLAFF TGTGCCAGCAGCTCGACGACAGGGCTAGCTTTCTTT
TRBJ2-1 - many TRBV28 CASRRGRSYNEQFF TGTGCCAGCAGACGGGGCAGATCCTACAATGAGCAGTTCTTC
TRBJ1-5 - - TRBV2 CASSGEGNQPQHF TGTGCCAGCAGTGGAGAGGGGAATCAGCCCCAGCATTTT
TRBJ1-5 - many TRBV20-1 CSARVVGTQPQHF TGCAGTGCAAGAGTGGTCGGGACTCAGCCCCAGCATTTT
TRBJ1-1 - - TRBV12-3/TRBV12-4 CASSRLRVANTEAFF TGTGCCAGCAGCCGGCTCCGAGTAGCAAACACTGAAGCTTTCTTT
TRBJ2-3 - many TRBV10-3 CAISKSGFGGDTQYF TGTGCCATCAGTAAATCCGGATTCGGTGGAGATACGCAGTATTTT
TRBJ1-5 - many TRBV20-1 CSARDGWNRPQPQHF TGCAGTGCTAGAGATGGGTGGAACAGGCCTCAGCCCCAGCATTTT
TRBJ1-2 TRBD1 - TRBV4-3 CASSPGTGPYGYTF TGCGCCAGCAGCCCTGGGACAGGACCCTATGGCTACACCTTC
TRBJ1-5 - few TRBV20-1 CSAIVGGARQPQHF TGCAGTGCCATCGTAGGGGGGGCTCGTCAGCCCCAGCATTTT
TRBJ1-3 - - TRBV7-9 CASSLAVTETIYF TGTGCCAGCAGCTTAGCGGTGACAGAAACCATATATTTT
TRBJ1-4 - many TRBV6-5 CASSFRRDEKLFF TGTGCCAGCAGTTTCCGAAGGGATGAAAAACTGTTTTTT
TRBJ1-5 - - TRBV6-2/TRBV6-3 CASSYQATPNQPQHF TGTGCCAGCAGTTACCAGGCGACCCCGAATCAGCCCCAGCATTTT
TRBJ2-6 - - TRBV11-2 CASSPPSSSGANVLTF TGTGCCAGCAGCCCCCCCAGTTCATCTGGGGCCAACGTCCTGACTTTC
TRBJ1-5 TRBD1 many TRBV7-6 CASSRTGRQPQHF TGTGCCAGCAGCCGGACAGGGAGGCAGCCCCAGCATTTT
TRBJ1-2 - few TRBV12-3/TRBV12-4 CASTSGYYGYTF TGTGCCAGCACCTCCGGGTACTATGGCTACACCTTC
TRBJ2-1 - many TRBV12-3/TRBV12-4 CASSFTVEQFF TGTGCCAGCAGTTTCACAGTTGAGCAGTTCTTC
TRBJ2-1 - many TRBV20-1 CSARKGTDSYNEQFF TGCAGTGCTAGAAAAGGAACAGACTCCTACAATGAGCAGTTCTTC
TRBJ2-4 TRBD1 few TRBV20-1 CSAKDRKRGNIQYF TGCAGTGCTAAGGACAGGAAGAGGGGAAACATTCAGTACTTC
TRBJ2-1 - many TRBV5-5 CASSFSNSYNEQFF TGTGCCAGCAGCTTTTCCAACTCCTACAATGAGCAGTTCTTC
TRBJ2-1 - many TRBV20-1 CSAREVQGPAYNEQFF TGCAGTGCTAGAGAAGTACAGGGACCAGCTTACAATGAGCAGTTCTTC
TRBJ2-3 - many TRBV24-1 CATSDRGRSTDTQYF TGTGCCACCAGTGATAGGGGCAGAAGCACAGATACGCAGTATTTT
TRBJ1-1 - few TRBV7-9 CASSWPGRTEAFF TGTGCCAGCAGCTGGCCGGGGAGGACTGAAGCTTTCTTT
TRBJ2-5 - - TRBV25-1 CASSEYGVQETQYF TGTGCCAGCAGTGAATACGGGGTCCAAGAGACCCAGTACTTC
TRBJ2-1 - many TRBV20-1 CSAKRQVYNEQFF TGCAGTGCTAAAAGACAGGTTTACAATGAGCAGTTCTTC
TRBJ1-2 - few TRBV5-6 CASSLVHPNYGYTF TGTGCCAGCAGCTTGGTCCACCCTAACTATGGCTACACCTTC
TRBJ1-2 - few TRBV7-2 CASSEFTGTNYGYTF TGTGCCAGCAGCGAATTCACAGGGACCAACTATGGCTACACCTTC
TRBJ2-5 TRBD1 - TRBV7-9 CASSLPGQGMETQYF TGTGCCAGCAGCTTACCGGGACAGGGGATGGAGACCCAGTACTTC
TRBJ2-5 TRBD2 many TRBV29-1 CSVVRLAGGPGTQYF TGCAGCGTTGTCCGGCTAGCGGGGGGGCCCGGGACCCAGTACTTC
TRBJ2-2 - few TRBV6-1 CASSEAETYTGELFF TGTGCCAGCAGTGAAGCTGAAACTTACACCGGGGAGCTGTTTTTT
TRBJ2-5 - - TRBV29-1 CSVGQNVRQGTNQETQYF TGCAGCGTTGGTCAGAACGTGAGGCAGGGTACCAATCAAGAGACCCAGTACTTC
TRBJ2-3 TRBD1 - TRBV10-2 CASRDRFYTDTQYF TGCGCCAGCAGGGACAGGTTTTACACAGATACGCAGTATTTT
TRBJ1-1 - many TRBV20-1 CSARDNRGTEAFF TGCAGTGCTAGAGATAATCGAGGTACTGAAGCTTTCTTT
TRBJ2-1 - many TRBV20-1 CSARDSPVEQFF TGCAGTGCTAGAGATTCGCCGGTTGAGCAGTTCTTC
TRBJ1-2 - few TRBV7-2 CASSLVVGQKESYTF TGTGCCAGCAGCTTAGTAGTCGGACAGAAAGAGAGCTACACCTTC
TRBJ1-1 - many TRBV12-3/TRBV12-4 CASILGGASEAFF TGTGCCAGCATCTTGGGAGGGGCGAGTGAAGCTTTCTTT